This is a list of T cell receptor beta chains from one sample in a study of cytomegalovirus exposure and HLA in healthy donors. Clones were read by immunoSEQ multiplex PCR, and TCRdb kept only the in-frame ones, dropping some. The table records about 120,000 clones, around 80% of them present only once. Sequencing used PBMCs. These receptors were collected from a man aged 25 to 45 in good health and CMV-seropositive. Each CDR3 is given with its conserved first and last residue. D genes are given only for firm matches. Clone sizes are given selectively: once, few, many, or a class where the clone is expanded.

>14|TRBV7-3|NA|TRBJ2-1|NA
TGTGCCAGCAGCTTACAACAGGGAACGGCTGAGCAGTTCTTC
CASSLQQGTAEQFF
>15|TRBV7-2|NA|TRBJ2-1|NA
TGTGCCAGCAGCTTAGGGTGGGCAGGATACAATGAGCAGTTCTTC
CASSLGWAGYNEQFF
>13|TRBV6-6|NA|TRBJ1-6|NA
TGTGCCAGCAGCACGCAGGATAATTCACCCCTCCACTTT
CASSTQDNSPLHF
>15|TRBV30|TRBD1|TRBJ1-2|NA
TGTGCCTGGAATCTCCGGGACAGGGGGATCTATGGCTACACCTTC
CAWNLRDRGIYGYTF
>13|TRBV16|NA|TRBJ2-3|once
TGTGCCAGCAGCCAGGGAGGCACAGATACGCAGTATTTT
CASSQGGTDTQYF
>12|TRBV14|NA|TRBJ2-4|NA
TGTGCCAGCAGCCAAGGGACAGTTATTCAGTACTTC
CASSQGTVIQYF
>16|TRBV7-8|NA|TRBJ2-3|few
TGTGCCAGCAGCCGAGAAGGGGCACGACACACAGATACGCAGTATTTT
CASSREGARHTDTQYF
>19|TRBV5-1|NA|TRBJ2-7|NA
TGCGCCAGCAGCTTGGACACTGGCCGTGGCAGGTCCTACTCCTACGAGCAGTACTTC
CASSLDTGRGRSYSYEQYF
>14|TRBV9|TRBD1|TRBJ1-2|NA
TGTGCCAGCAGCCCTCCGACAGGGGACTATGGCTACACCTTC
CASSPPTGDYGYTF
>15|TRBV7-8|NA|TRBJ1-1|NA
TGTGCCAGCAGCTCGGCCAGGGGATCCAACACTGAAGCTTTCTTT
CASSSARGSNTEAFF
>16|TRBV10-3|TRBD2|TRBJ2-2|once
TGTGCCATCAGTGAGTCCCTAGCGGCGAACACCGGGGAGCTGTTTTTT
CAISESLAANTGELFF
>12|TRBV19|TRBD2|TRBJ2-1|NA
TGTGCCAGTAGGGGGGGGTACAATGAGCAGTTCTTC
CASRGGYNEQFF
>14|TRBV7-8|NA|TRBJ2-7|once
TGTGCCAGCAGCCCATACAGGGAATCCTACGAGCAGTACTTC
CASSPYRESYEQYF
>15|TRBV4-3|TRBD2|TRBJ2-7|NA
TGCGCCAGCAGCCAAGAGAGCGGGGGGTTCTACGAGCAGTACTTC
CASSQESGGFYEQYF
>12|TRBV4-3|NA|TRBJ2-1|few
TGCGCCAGCAGGGACTTCTACAATGAGCAGTTCTTC
CASRDFYNEQFF
>17|TRBV6-1|TRBD2|TRBJ2-7|NA
TGTGCCAGCAGTGAAGGGGTTTGGCGGGGGGGACTCTACGAGCAGTACTTC
CASSEGVWRGGLYEQYF
>16|TRBV9|NA|TRBJ1-6|NA
TGTGCCAGCAGCGTAGCGGAGAGCTCCTATAATTCACCCCTCCACTTT
CASSVAESSYNSPLHF
>14|TRBV9|NA|TRBJ2-5|NA
TGTGCCAGCAGCGTAGGAGGGCTGCAAGAGACCCAGTACTTC
CASSVGGLQETQYF
>15|TRBV2|TRBD1|TRBJ1-3|NA
TGTGCCAGCACAGGACAGGGCCTCACTGGAAACACCATATATTTT
CASTGQGLTGNTIYF
>13|TRBV7-2|NA|TRBJ1-2|NA
TGTGCCAGCAGCATGACACTCAACTATGGCTACACCTTC
CASSMTLNYGYTF
>14|TRBV9|NA|TRBJ1-1|NA
TGTGCCAGCAGCGTAGGACAGCAGAACACTGAAGCTTTCTTT
CASSVGQQNTEAFF
>17|TRBV15|NA|TRBJ2-3|NA
TGTGCCACCAGCAGCCCAGGCCCAGGCATTTCGGCAGATACGCAGTATTTT
CATSSPGPGISADTQYF
>14|TRBV6-5|NA|TRBJ2-7|NA
TGTGCCAGCAGTCTACAGGGAAGGTTTTACGAGCAGTACTTC
CASSLQGRFYEQYF
>13|TRBV7-2|NA|TRBJ2-5|NA
TGTGCCAGCAGTTCCCGAGGTGGAGAGACCCAGTACTTC
CASSSRGGETQYF